The clone carrying this T cell receptor beta chain has a single count. Its target is not known. It may be a read error: a sequence one base away is much more abundant. No conserved phenylalanine or tryptophan ends this CDR3, so it is likely a read error. Each TCR transcript was tagged with a 10-nucleotide random UMI during 5'RACE. From 15-18 subjects, over 160 million TCR-beta sequences were obtained in each sequencing run. TCRdb re-called the 5' RACE reads with MiXCR, one entry per CDR3 protein. The sample includes 50,000 or so distinct CDR3 sequences, 10% seen only once; the top ten take 21%. This sample was included in a study of neurological immune-mediated disorders. The CDR3 is made up of 16 amino acids. Trimming shortened V by 0 bases and J by 6 bases, and 15 bases separated the two germline ends. Germline V gene sequence: CDR1 MGHRA, CDR2 YSYEKL. Notes on the study in general: Patients with HTLV-1-associated myelopathy had the highest level of TCR clonal expansion, whereas patients with multiple sclerosis had the lowest level, falling beneath the level found in healthy controls.

Sequenced sample: PBMCs. The chain joins TRBV4-1 to TRBJ1-5, with D perhaps matching TRBD1 (6 bases). The sequence was obtained from a woman in her 40s with HTLV-1-associated myelopathy (HAM/TSP). The CDR3 spells CASSQDGPGAGQPQHL. CDR3 sequence (DNA): TGCGCCAGCAGCCAAGATGGTCCGGGGGCGGGTCAGCCCCAGCATCTT.